This entry lists 4 T cell receptor beta chains sequenced from one sample in a study of human T cells and chemical hapten exposure. Time point specified: pre-sensitization, week 0. Treatment reported: therapeutic diphenylcyclopropenone sensitization with weekly scalp DPC. One entry per CDR3 protein, called by TCRdb with MiXCR from the RACE reads. This table holds about 92,000 distinct CDR3 sequences, 9.6% found once. The sequenced sample was whole blood, obtained in connection with sensitization to the hapten diphenylcyclopropenone (DPC). The receptors were sampled from a middle-aged woman with alopecia areata. Some clones in this sample may be carry-over from other donors' samples.

This clonotype has at least ten counts. This chain connects TRBV7-9 to TRBJ2-2; TRBD2 is a possible D gene (5 bases). The V end lost 8 bases, the J end lost 6 bases, and 13 bases lay between the germline ends. Germline V gene lookup returns CDR1 SEHNR and CDR2 FQNEAQ (reference sequence). The CDR3 has 13 residues. CDR3 residues: CASLGTGSGELFF. CDR3 coding DNA: TGTGCCAGCTTAGGCACGGGGTCCGGGGAGCTGTTTTTT.

This clonotype has ten or more counts. The chain is built from TRBV15 and TRBJ2-3, with D uncertain. In germline, CDR1 is LNHNV, CDR2 YYDKDF (reference sequence). CDR3 size: 14 residues. The germline V and J ends were trimmed by 1 base and 6 bases, with 11 bases remaining between them. The CDR3, as DNA: TGTGCCACCAGCAGAGTCCGATCCCTGGATACGCAGTATTTT. It translates to CATSRVRSLDTQYF.

In regard to this clonotype: This clone may be a read error of a much larger clone one base away. This chain connects TRBV12-3 or TRBV12-4 to TRBJ2-7, with D possibly called TRBD1 or TRBD2 (7 bases each). The CDR3 covers 16 residues. V was pared by 4 bases and J by 2 bases, with 18 bases between. The CDR3 region has the DNA TGTGCCAGCAGTTCAGCGGTGGCAGGGGGGGCCTACGAGCAGTACTTC. Translation: CASSSAVAGGAYEQYF.

This chain connects TRBV7-8 to TRBJ2-3; 7 nucleotides agree with TRBD2. Germline V gene lookup returns CDR1 SGHVS and CDR2 FQNEAQ. J was trimmed by 2 bases and V by 0 bases; bases with no gene match: 8. The CDR3 runs 17 residues. CDR3 coding DNA: TGTGCCAGCAGCTTAGCCTTATTCGGGGGGTACACAGATACGCAGTATTTT. Protein: CASSLALFGGYTDTQYF.